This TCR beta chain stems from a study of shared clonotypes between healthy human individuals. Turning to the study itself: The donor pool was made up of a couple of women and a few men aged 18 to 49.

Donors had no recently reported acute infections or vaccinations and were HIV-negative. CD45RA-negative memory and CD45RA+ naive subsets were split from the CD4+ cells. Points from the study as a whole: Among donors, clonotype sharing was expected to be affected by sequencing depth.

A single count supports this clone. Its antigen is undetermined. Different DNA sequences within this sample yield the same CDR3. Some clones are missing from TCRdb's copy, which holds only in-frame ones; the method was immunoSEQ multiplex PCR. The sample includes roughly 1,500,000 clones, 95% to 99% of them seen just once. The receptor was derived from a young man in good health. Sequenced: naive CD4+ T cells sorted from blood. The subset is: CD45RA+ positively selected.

The DNA of the CDR3 is TGTGCCAGCAGCGTAGCAGGCGGGTCCTACAATGAGCAGTTCTTC. Translating gives CASSVAGGSYNEQFF. The chain links TRBV9 to TRBJ2-1; possibly TRBD2 for D (5 bases). Trimming pared 0 bases from V and 1 base from J, leaving 8 bases between. The length of the CDR3 is 15 residues. From germline, CDR1 is SGDLS and CDR2 YYNGEE.